The 28 T cell receptor beta chains reported below all come from one sample, sequenced in a study of T cell repertoires in cytomegalovirus infection. TCRdb reprocessed the reads with MiXCR, giving one entry per CDR3 protein. Of about 740,000 distinct CDR3 sequences listed, approximately 40% are singletons. The sequenced sample was PBMCs. The receptors shown here come from a human donor in good health (CMV status not recorded). Some clones in this sample may be carry-over from other donors' samples.

The CDR3 bases are TGTGCCACCAGCAGAGGGGGGGTGGGTGACTACGAGCAGTACTTC. Protein sequence: CATSRGGVGDYEQYF. V and J are TRBV15 and TRBJ2-7; D may be TRBD2 (6 bases). CDR1 is LNHNV, CDR2 YYDKDF, per germline (reference sequence). V was trimmed by 1 base and J by 3 bases, leaving 13 bases between them. The CDR3 is made up of 15 amino acids.

This clonotype has more than one count but fewer than ten. The chain has TRBV5-1 and TRBJ2-1, with 10 positions matching TRBD2. Germline V gene sequence: CDR1 SGHRS, CDR2 YFSETQ. CDR3 size: 16 residues. V shed 0 bases and J 6 bases; nucleotides not matched to a gene: 6. In nucleotides, the CDR3 is TGCGCCAGCAGCTTGGCAGGACTAGCGGATAGCAATGAGCAGTTCTTC. It yields the protein CASSLAGLADSNEQFF.

The sample holds a few counts of this clonotype. The gene calls are TRBV2 and TRBJ1-5; 8 bases are shared with TRBD1. Germline V lookup: CDR1 SNHLY, CDR2 FYNNEI. This CDR3 has 15 residues. The trim removed 7 bases at V and 4 bases at J, leaving 9 bases unmatched. In nucleotides, the CDR3 is TGTGCCAGCACGGGGGCAGGGGGCCCTAATCAGCCCCAGCATTTT. It specifies CASTGAGGPNQPQHF.

This rearrangement joins TRBV29-1 to TRBJ2-1; a weak D match, TRBD1 (5 bases). This CDR3 contains 12 residues. Germline V CDR1 and CDR2: SQVTM, ANQGSEA. V lost 5 bases to trimming and J lost 6 bases, with 11 bases between them. This CDR3 reads CSVLDTVNEQFF. The CDR3 nucleotides are TGCAGCGTTCTGGACACTGTCAATGAGCAGTTCTTC.

This clonotype was picked up many times. The rearrangement links TRBV10-3 to TRBJ1-1, with D uncertain. Germline V gives CDR1 ENHRY, CDR2 SYGVKD. With 4 bases removed from V and 4 bases from J, the gap between germline ends came to 10 bases. CDR3 length: 13 residues. Here the CDR3 reads CAISAGGPTEAFF. The CDR3 DNA reads TGTGCCATCAGTGCGGGAGGGCCCACTGAAGCTTTCTTT.

This clonotype was observed a few times. This chain uses TRBV19 with TRBJ1-1; no reliable D call. CDR1 and CDR2 (germline): LNHDA, SQIVND (reference sequence). Trimming removed 7 bases from V and 3 bases from J, with 12 bases in between. This CDR3 region has 13 residues. The CDR3 DNA sequence: TGTGCCAGTAAGAGGGTAGCCGACACTGAAGCTTTCTTT. Amino acids: CASKRVADTEAFF.

This clonotype was recorded a few times. The chain carries TRBV4-1 and TRBJ2-7; either TRBD1 or TRBD2 may fit D (5 bases each). CDR1 is MGHRA and CDR2 is YSYEKL in the germline V gene. The CDR3 extends over 14 amino acids. Trimming took off 6 bases at V and 1 base at J, with 13 bases between the two ends. This chain's CDR3 is CASSSQGRSYEQYF. CDR3 nucleotide sequence: TGCGCCAGCAGTTCCCAGGGACGGTCCTACGAGCAGTACTTC.

This clonotype was observed at least ten times. The chain employs TRBV7-2 and TRBJ1-5; D perhaps matches TRBD1 (6 bases). CDR1 and CDR2 (germline): SGHTA, FQGNSA. The CDR3 runs 17 residues. V was shortened by 4 bases and J by 3 bases, with 19 bases between the two germline ends. CDR3 loop: CASSSKGGRATNQPQHF. DNA for the CDR3: TGTGCCAGCAGCTCGAAGGGGGGCAGGGCCACCAATCAGCCCCAGCATTTT.

This clonotype was seen a handful of times. The chain has TRBV5-1 and TRBJ2-6; D remains ambiguous. The V and J ends lost 0 bases and 0 bases respectively, with 7 bases between them. This CDR3 contains 16 residues. Germline V gives CDR1 SGHRS, CDR2 YFSETQ. The CDR3 DNA reads TGCGCCAGCAGCTTGGGGTCAGGCTCTGGGGCCAACGTCCTGACTTTC. It specifies CASSLGSGSGANVLTF.

The rearrangement joins TRBV4-1 to TRBJ1-1; 11 bases align to TRBD1. Unmatched junction bases numbered 12, after V lost 5 bases and J lost 4 bases. The CDR3 loop spans 17 amino acids. The germline V gene encodes CDR1 MGHRA and CDR2 YSYEKL. The CDR3 bases are TGCGCCAGCAGCTACTCCGGGACAGGGGGTCCCAGCACTGAAGCTTTCTTT. Its translation: CASSYSGTGGPSTEAFF.

The J gene is TRBJ2-3, the V gene TRBV7-2; 9 nucleotides match TRBD2. V shed 2 bases and J 5 bases; nucleotides not matched to a gene: 11. Germline V gene data show CDR1 as SGHTA and CDR2 as FQGNSA. The CDR3 is 17 amino acids. In DNA form, the CDR3 reads TGTGCCAGCAGCTTACTTTCTGGCGGGAGGGCCAGAGATACGCAGTATTTT. Translated: CASSLLSGGRARDTQYF.

The chain employs TRBV3-1 and TRBJ2-5; possibly TRBD1 or TRBD2 for D (6 bases each). Germline loops: CDR1 LGHDT, CDR2 YNNKEL (reference sequence). The V end was cut by 5 bases, the J end by 5 bases, with 18 bases between. CDR3 size: 15 residues. For the CDR3, the DNA is TGTGCCAGCAGCGCTTTGACTAGGGGGACGGAGACCCAGTACTTC. It is translated as CASSALTRGTETQYF.

This clonotype occurred a few times. The V and J genes are TRBV7-2 and TRBJ2-7, with TRBD2 identical over 11 bases. CDR3 size: 17 residues. The germline CDR1 and CDR2 sequences are SGHTA and FQGNSA. V lost 1 base and J lost 1; bases outside the gene matches: 6. The CDR3 is CASSLVSGGARSYEQYF. Here the CDR3 DNA reads TGTGCCAGCAGCTTAGTTAGCGGGGGGGCCAGGTCCTACGAGCAGTACTTC.

The table lists this clonotype with many counts. This rearrangement joins TRBV12-3 or TRBV12-4 to TRBJ2-7, with D hard to call. Trimming removed 4 bases from V and 2 bases from J, with 15 bases in between. There are 15 residues in the CDR3. The CDR3 DNA is TGTGCCAGCAGTTATAGAATAACTGGTGCCTACGAGCAGTACTTC. This sequence encodes CASSYRITGAYEQYF.

The chain links TRBV19 to TRBJ2-1, with 8 bases matching TRBD1. CDR3 length equals 15 residues. The V segment lost 3 bases and the J segment 4 bases; nucleotides outside the gene matches: 5. Germline V gene sequence: CDR1 LNHDA, CDR2 SQIVND (reference sequence). The CDR3 loop is CASSMSGQAYNEQFF. In DNA, the CDR3 is TGTGCCAGTAGTATGTCGGGACAGGCATACAATGAGCAGTTCTTC.

This clonotype was seen a handful of times. The V call is TRBV7-3, the J call TRBJ2-6; no clear D. From germline, CDR1 is SGHTA and CDR2 FQGTGA. The CDR3 runs to 14 residues. Trimming shortened V by 5 bases and J by 4 bases, and 9 bases separated the two germline ends. CDR3 sequence (DNA): TGTGCCAGCAGCCCCTTCCGAGGGGCCAACGTCCTGACTTTC. This sequence encodes CASSPFRGANVLTF.

The CDR3, as DNA: TGTGCCAGCAGGCAAGGGACAGGGTATGTCGGGGAGCTGTTTTTT. This codes for CASRQGTGYVGELFF. The chain combines TRBV7-2 with TRBJ2-2, with 9 bases lining up with TRBD1. Germline values: CDR1 SGHTA, CDR2 FQGNSA. The CDR3 runs to 15 residues. Trimming cost V 6 bases and J 7 bases; bases outside gene matches: 9.

This clonotype was counted between two and nine times. The chain carries TRBV4-1 and TRBJ1-2; D possibly corresponds to TRBD1 (5 bases). Germline lookup yields CDR1 MGHRA and CDR2 YSYEKL. This CDR3 region has 15 residues. Trimming pared 1 base from V and 3 bases from J, leaving 12 bases between. CDR3 region: CASSQVGGGDYGYTF. The CDR3 DNA reads as TGCGCCAGCAGCCAAGTGGGGGGAGGGGACTATGGCTACACCTTC.

The chain couples TRBV19 to TRBJ1-2; the match to TRBD1 covers 7 bases. Germline loops: CDR1 LNHDA, CDR2 SQIVND (reference sequence). The V gene end was trimmed by 6 bases and the J gene end by 4 bases; junction bases not matched to a gene: 8. There are 14 residues in the CDR3. CDR3 sequence (DNA): TGTGCCAGTAGGAGGCAGGGGGTCGGCTATGGCTACACCTTC. Its protein is CASRRQGVGYGYTF. Filled out from reference TRBV19 and TRBJ1-2, the complete variable domain reads DGGITQSPKYLFRKEGQNVTLSCEQNLNHDAMYWYRQDPGQGLRLIYYSQIVNDFQKGDIAEGYSVSREKKESFPLTVTSAQKNPTAFYLCASRRQGVGYGYTFGSGTRLTVV.

This clonotype has a handful of counts. The chain is built from TRBV7-9 and TRBJ1-3, with TRBD1 matching over 7 bases. CDR1 and CDR2 from the germline V gene are SEHNR and FQNEAQ (reference sequence). With 0 bases clipped from V and 1 base from J, the junction kept 6 bases outside the gene matches. The CDR3 runs to 17 residues. The CDR3 spells CASSLALGTASGNTIYF. Written as DNA, the CDR3 is TGTGCCAGCAGCTTAGCGCTAGGGACAGCTTCTGGAAACACCATATATTTT.

This clonotype was observed a handful of times. This chain links TRBV28 with TRBJ2-7; D unresolved. There are 16 residues in the CDR3. The germline V gene encodes CDR1 MDHEN and CDR2 SYDVKM. V was clipped by 5 bases and J by 0 bases, with 17 bases between them. The CDR3 nucleotides are TGTGCCAGCAGTGCCATTTGGACGGCCAGCTCCTACGAGCAGTACTTC. This codes for CASSAIWTASSYEQYF.

Concerning this clonotype itself: Germline and junction disagree at one end, which may indicate a read error. In DNA form, the CDR3 reads TGCAGTGCTAGACCAAACCGGGGACAGGGGTACAATGAGCAGTTATTC. It specifies CSARPNRGQGYNEQLF. The chain has TRBV20-1 and TRBJ2-1; 10 bases align to TRBD1. CDR1 is DFQATT and CDR2 is SNEGSKA in the germline V gene (reference sequence). The CDR3 has 16 residues.

The rearrangement joins TRBV5-1 to TRBJ1-2, with D maybe TRBD1 (6 bases). The CDR3 runs to 12 residues. The germline V gene has CDR1 SGHRS and CDR2 YFSETQ. Trimming stripped 0 bases from V and 6 bases from J, with 6 bases between. The CDR3 reads CASSLGTDGYTF. The CDR3 DNA reads TGCGCCAGCAGCTTGGGGACAGATGGCTACACCTTC.

V gene TRBV4-1 combines with J gene TRBJ1-4, with 9 bases aligning to TRBD1. This CDR3 is built from 15 residues. CDR1 is MGHRA, CDR2 YSYEKL, per germline. V shed 2 bases and J 8 bases; nucleotides not matched to a gene: 6. CDR3 DNA: TGCGCCAGCAGCCAACCCCGGGACAGGGAAGAAAAACTGTTTTTT. Translating it yields CASSQPRDREEKLFF.

This clonotype was counted a single time. The chain recombines TRBV28 with TRBJ1-5; TRBD1 agrees at 8 bases. V trimming: 4 bases; J trimming: 7 bases; junction bases outside the gene matches: 9. The CDR3 runs 15 residues. Germline V gives CDR1 MDHEN, CDR2 SYDVKM. The DNA of the CDR3 is TGTGCCAGCAGTTCACAGACAGGGGACACCCAGCCCCAGCATTTT. Its translation: CASSSQTGDTQPQHF. Together with reference TRBV28 and TRBJ1-5, the CDR3 gives the full variable domain: DVKVTQSSRYLVKRTGEKVFLECVQDMDHENMFWYRQDPGLGLRLIYFSYDVKMKEKGDIPEGYSVSREKKERFSLILESASTNQTSMYLCASSSQTGDTQPQHFGDGTRLSIL.

This chain links TRBV20-1 with TRBJ1-5, with TRBD1 matching 7 bases. The ends lost 3 bases at V and 6 bases at J; junction bases unmatched: 14. CDR1 DFQATT and CDR2 SNEGSKA come from the germline V gene (reference sequence). The length of the CDR3 is 16 residues. CDR3 sequence: CSARIRTEGAGQPQHF. DNA of the CDR3: TGCAGTGCTAGGATCAGGACGGAGGGGGCGGGTCAGCCCCAGCATTTT.

The J gene is TRBJ2-6, the V gene TRBV29-1; a weak D match, TRBD2 (5 bases). Germline V gene data show CDR1 as SQVTM and CDR2 as ANQGSEA. This CDR3 spans 14 amino acids. V dropped 5 bases and J dropped 3 bases, with 11 bases sitting between them. In nucleotides, the CDR3 is TGCAGCGTTCCGCGGGTTGATGGGGCCAACGTCCTGACTTTC. Its protein is CSVPRVDGANVLTF.

Only a few counts were recorded for this clonotype. The V gene is TRBV7-2, the J gene TRBJ1-3; D perhaps matches TRBD1 (6 bases). Germline CDR1 and CDR2: SGHTA and FQGNSA. This CDR3 contains 16 residues. Trimming took off 0 bases at V and 2 bases at J, with 11 bases between the two ends. The chain's CDR3 is CASSLAQAGAGNTIYF. In nucleotides, the CDR3 is TGTGCCAGCAGCTTAGCGCAGGCAGGGGCTGGAAACACCATATATTTT. The full variable domain, completed using reference TRBV7-2 and TRBJ1-3, is GAGVSQSPSNKVTEKGKDVELRCDPISGHTALYWYRQSLGQGLEFLIYFQGNSAPDKSGLPSDRFSAERTGGSVSTLTIQRTQQEDSAVYLCASSLAQAGAGNTIYFGEGSWLTVV.